Following are 13 T cell receptor beta chains from one sample sequenced in a study of OX40 agonist ivuxolimab in advanced cancers. Using immunoSEQ multiplex PCR, the repertoire was profiled, and TCRdb retains in-frame clones only, with some absent. Among 55,000 to 70,000 clones listed, about 86% were seen once. Sequenced here: CD4+ or CD8+ T cells sorted from blood, sampled in a trial of the OX40 agonist ivuxolimab. These receptors were taken from an adult with an advanced solid tumor such as melanoma, head and neck, liver or kidney cancer.

J is TRBJ2-5 and V is TRBV29-1; D is undetermined. The CDR3 runs to 12 residues. The germline V and J ends were trimmed by 3 bases and 7 bases, with 12 bases remaining between them. The germline CDR1 and CDR2 sequences are SQVTM and ANQGSEA. The CDR3 is CSVDRPSGTQYF. The CDR3 coding sequence is TGCAGCGTTGACCGTCCCTCCGGGACCCAGTACTTC.

This clone was counted a single time. The chain recombines TRBV5-1 with TRBJ2-5; 8 bases line up with TRBD1. CDR1 is SGHRS, CDR2 YFSETQ, per germline. CDR3 length: 14 residues. The V gene end was trimmed by 2 bases and the J gene end by 5 bases; junction bases not matched to a gene: 5. CDR3 nucleotide sequence: TGCGCCAGCAGCTTCCAGGGGGCGGCGGAGACCCAGTACTTC. Protein sequence: CASSFQGAAETQYF.

To note about this clone: Other DNA sequences in this sample translate to the same CDR3. The rearrangement links TRBV5-1 to TRBJ2-1; D gene ambiguous. V was trimmed by 0 bases and J by 3 bases, leaving 10 bases between them. Germline CDR1 is SGHRS and CDR2 is YFSETQ. The CDR3 extends over 15 amino acids. The CDR3 DNA is TGCGCCAGCAGCTTGGGGCAGATAAGCTACAATGAGCAGTTCTTC. This sequence encodes CASSLGQISYNEQFF.

The chain links TRBV25-1 to TRBJ2-2; D is uncertain. The CDR3 has 13 amino acids. Trimming stripped 5 bases from V and 1 base from J, with 5 bases between. CDR1 MGHDK and CDR2 SYGVNS come from the germline V gene. CDR3 sequence reads: CASSRGNTGELFF. The CDR3 DNA sequence: TGTGCCAGCAGTCGAGGGAACACCGGGGAGCTGTTTTTT.

The V and J genes are TRBV12-5 and TRBJ2-5; D is perhaps TRBD2 (6 bases). Germline-derived CDR1 and CDR2 are LGHNT and FRNRAP. This CDR3 comprises 13 residues. Deletions cut 6 bases from V and 4 bases from J, with 12 bases between. In DNA form, the CDR3 reads TGTGCTAGTGGCCCCCAGGGAGGAGAGACCCAGTACTTC. The encoded protein is CASGPQGGETQYF.

This chain links TRBV5-6 with TRBJ2-2; TRBD1 matches 9 bases. Germline V lookup: CDR1 SGHDT, CDR2 YYEEEE. The CDR3 loop spans 16 amino acids. With 4 bases clipped from V and 5 bases from J, the junction kept 9 bases outside the gene matches. CDR3 sequence: CASSPRGQGLTGELFF. The DNA for the CDR3 is TGTGCCAGCAGCCCGAGAGGACAGGGGTTGACCGGGGAGCTGTTTTTT.

This chain joins TRBV9 and TRBJ1-1; tentatively, D is TRBD1 (6 bases). Trimming took 3 bases from V and 1 from J, leaving 16 bases between them. This CDR3 comprises 16 residues. Germline-derived CDR1 and CDR2 are SGDLS and YYNGEE. The CDR3 here is CASSAGQTGKNTEAFF. The CDR3, as DNA: TGTGCCAGCAGCGCAGGACAGACAGGAAAGAACACTGAAGCTTTCTTT.

This clone was picked up one time. V gene TRBV5-6 combines with J gene TRBJ2-5; 13 bases align to TRBD2. CDR3 length: 15 amino acids. The V and J ends lost 4 bases and 3 bases, in that order; junction bases with no gene match: 3. In germline, CDR1 is SGHDT, CDR2 YYEEEE. Here the CDR3 reads CASSKGLAGKETQYF. CDR3 bases: TGTGCCAGCAGCAAGGGACTAGCGGGGAAAGAGACCCAGTACTTC.

J is TRBJ1-5 and V is TRBV7-8; 9 nucleotides match TRBD1. Trimming at V came to 4 bases and at J to 5 bases, leaving 18 bases not matched to a gene. Germline CDR1 SGHVS, CDR2 FQNEAQ. The CDR3 extends over 19 amino acids. This chain's CDR3 is CASSSAAIGTGQIYQPQHF. The CDR3, as DNA: TGTGCCAGCAGCTCCGCGGCCATCGGGACAGGGCAAATCTATCAGCCCCAGCATTTT.

The CDR3 sequence: CASSLPGQGLFF. DNA of the CDR3: TGTGCCAGCTCACTACCGGGACAGGGTCTGTTTTTT. This sequence joins TRBV18 and TRBJ1-4; TRBD1 matches 9 bases. The length of the CDR3 is 12 residues. CDR1 KGHSH and CDR2 LQKENI come from the germline V gene. Unmatched junction bases numbered 5, after V lost 4 bases and J lost 14 bases.

The chain joins TRBV5-1 to TRBJ1-3; 10 nucleotides align to TRBD1. The CDR3 covers 17 residues. Germline V gives CDR1 SGHRS, CDR2 YFSETQ. J was trimmed by 3 bases and V by 3 bases; bases with no gene match: 9. Here the CDR3 reads CASSSTTGGFSGNTIYF. CDR3 nucleotide sequence: TGCGCCAGCAGCTCCACGACAGGGGGCTTTAGTGGAAACACCATATATTTT.

In regard to this clone: Other DNA sequences in this sample translate to the same CDR3. DNA of the CDR3: TGTGCCAGCAGTTACTCGGGACAAACCTACGAGCAGTACTTC. As protein: CASSYSGQTYEQYF. The rearrangement links TRBV6-5 to TRBJ2-7, with D perhaps matching TRBD1 (6 bases). V was trimmed by 0 bases and J by 2 bases, leaving 8 bases between them. The CDR3 totals 14 residues. In germline, CDR1 is MNHEY, CDR2 SVGAGI.

V and J are TRBV10-3 and TRBJ1-4, with D uncertain. Trimming took off 0 bases at V and 10 bases at J, with 12 bases between the two ends. CDR3 length: 14 residues. The V gene's germline CDR1 is ENHRY and CDR2 SYGVKD. In DNA form, the CDR3 reads TGTGCCATCAGTGAGTCGGTCCTTGCAGGAAAACTGTTTTTT. As protein: CAISESVLAGKLFF.